This T cell receptor beta chain was obtained from a study of persistence of HIV-infected CD4 T cells (dated by TCRdb to between 2020 and 2021). Study-wide context: The study isolated CMV- and HIV-1 Gag-responding CD4+ T cells from ART-treated individuals to examine antigen-driven clonal expansion of HIV-1-infected cells. Participants had been on suppressive ART for a median of around 8 years. Apart from two participants who underwent leukapheresis at a single time point, peripheral blood samples of up to about 180 mL were collected from participants at multiple time points. TCRbeta sequencing assessed the clonality of all cells in each sorted population, while proviral sequencing assessed the clonality of infected cells. For the TCR cluster analysis across participants, about 8 participants were included for CMV and about seven participants for Gag.

The investigation overall reported the following: Degenerate expanded CDR3beta sequences were enriched in antigen-responding cells, suggesting convergent selection of CD4+ responses to CMV and Gag. Within the same sorted populations, TCR oligoclonality correlated with proviral oligoclonality. Because the TCR analyses were done in bulk, restricting them to just the rare CMV-responding cells that actually carried HIV-1 proviruses was not possible. TCRbeta richness in CMV- and Gag-responding cells was significantly lower than in anti-CD3/anti-CD28-responding cells; CMV-responding cells had higher oligoclonality than CD3/CD28-stimulated and Gag-responding cells. Only a small number of individuals took part in the study, and the range of antigens tested was limited.

Concerning this clone itself: Its antigen has not been determined. No qualities accompany the bases; no much larger clone lies one base away.

The treatment or condition label corresponds to: suppressive antiretroviral therapy. Cells were stimulated with a pool of overlapping HIV-1 Gag 15-mer peptides at about 0.96 ug per peptide per mL. Nonresponding CD40L-negative CD69-negative CD45RO-high memory CD4+ T cells were sorted as memory populations depleted of antigen-responding cells. HIV-1-infected adults in whom suppressive ART had been started during chronic infection were enrolled as participants. For at least 4 years, participants had undetectable plasma HIV-1 RNA, below 50 copies/mL. To be included, a participant needed positive CMV serology and a CD4+ T cell count above 400 cells/uL. Before stimulation, PBMCs were isolated using density centrifugation and then depleted of CD8+ T cells. CD8-depleted PBMCs were stimulated for 15 to 20 hours with anti-CD28/CD49d costimulation, CD40-blocking antibody and enfuvirtide to prevent new infections. Cell sorting was performed on a Beckman Coulter MoFlo Legacy or XDP sorter, and dead cells were excluded with propidium iodide. The QIAamp DNA Mini Kit was used for genomic DNA extraction from samples above one million cells, and the Quick-DNA Microprep Kit was used otherwise.

The immunoSEQ hsTCRB assay version 4 in survey mode was used to sequence TCRbeta repertoires from genomic DNA. Genomic DNA was diluted to about 9.1 ng/uL, using up to about 1 ug per sample for TCRbeta sequencing. In the original analysis: Analysis of the TCRbeta data was done in ImmunoSeq Analyzer 3.0, and diversity was computed on productive nucleotide rearrangements. The improved Chao index was used to estimate lower-bound TCR diversity, and the Gini coefficient was used to estimate clonality using the Immunarch R package. Different nucleotide rearrangements encoding the same CDR3beta amino acid sequence were counted as distinct clonotypes. Differential abundance analysis found TCRbeta sequences that were significantly enriched in antigen-responding cells compared with anti-CD3/anti-CD28-activated cells. TCRs were clustered by predicted peptide-MHC specificity with GLIPH2, both within individual participants and across merged participant data sets. The immuneACCESS repertoire file appears here via TCRdb, limited to in-frame rearrangements. These files lack a portion of the clones; in checked studies, under half of the deficit traces to unresolved V genes, and the cause of the others is not known. The DNA gave D and trimming, while V, J and clone size come from that table. The sample contains 50,000 to 65,000 clones, about 69% of them found a single time. Under 2% of the sample is taken by the ten largest.

V is shortened by 1 base, J by 1 base, and the region joining them spans 11 bases. The CDR3 numbers 15 residues from cysteine through phenylalanine. Of all the DNA, just the CDR3 is kept, 45 bases in frame from base 1. Sequences SGHRS (CDR1) and YFSETQ (CDR2) are obtained from the germline V gene. The sequence derives from an adult man with HIV who was CMV-seropositive. The sequence links TRBV5-1 to TRBJ2-5; the D segment may tentatively be TRBD1 or TRBD2, each giving 5 matched bases. The source was CD4+ T cells sorted from PBMCs after roughly 18-hour stimulation, collected from a patient who received antiretroviral therapy. Taken with the paper, the label for cell subset or site translates to: CD40L-CD69- CD45RO-high memory CD4 T cells not responding to Gag peptides. CDR3 region: CASSLSLGPQETQYF. In nucleotide form, the sequence is TGCGCCAGCAGCTTGAGTTTGGGACCCCAAGAGACCCAGTACTTC.